The present T cell receptor beta chain was sequenced within a study of control samples from healthy donors and cancer patients. The protocol was immunoSEQ multiplex PCR, while the TCRdb copy is restricted to in-frame clones and leaves out a portion. The sample has 90,000 or so clones, about 85% seen once. This CDR3 has 11 amino acids. Germline-derived CDR1 and CDR2 are MNHEY and SVGAGI. Trimming pared 10 bases from V and 7 bases from J, leaving 13 bases between. This TCR came from a man aged 30 to 39 in good health. The sequenced sample was blood. The chain has TRBV6-5 and TRBJ1-2, with D unclear. CDR3 nucleotide sequence: TGTGCCACCCGAAAAATATCTGGCTACACCTTC. Translated, it gives CATRKISGYTF.